The 7 T cell receptor beta chains below come from one sample, sequenced in a study of long-term antiretroviral therapy in people with HIV. At survey level, the immunoSEQ assay was run in its v3.0 version. Data came from immunoSEQ multiplex PCR; TCRdb stores just in-frame clones and leaves some out. The sample has 20,000 to 25,000 clones, approximately 90% seen once; the top ten hold around 6.5%. This sample comprised unsorted PBMCs, obtained 0.6 years after starting antiretroviral therapy. The receptors stem from a man aged 60 to 69 with HIV.

The chain is built from TRBV7-3 and TRBJ2-7; the match to TRBD1 covers 7 bases. Germline loops: CDR1 SGHTA, CDR2 FQGTGA. The CDR3 is 13 amino acids. Trimming removed 8 bases from V and 3 bases from J; junction bases left unmatched: 7. The CDR3 DNA is TGTGCCAGCCCACAGGGGCCGAACTACGAGCAGTACTTC. Residues: CASPQGPNYEQYF.

This clone came up once. This chain links TRBV6-5 with TRBJ2-3; tentative D call: TRBD2 (6 bases). CDR3 length: 12 amino acids. With 0 bases removed from V and 12 bases from J, the gap between germline ends came to 10 bases. CDR1 and CDR2 from the germline V gene are MNHEY and SVGAGI. CDR3 bases: TGTGCCAGCAGTTACTCTGGCGGGGCACAGTATTTT. Translated, it gives CASSYSGGAQYF.

This clone has a single count. The chain combines TRBV5-1 with TRBJ2-5; TRBD2 matches 11 bases. V lost 0 bases, J lost 5 bases, and 3 bases stayed unmatched. The CDR3 is 15 residues long. Germline-derived CDR1 and CDR2 are SGHRS and YFSETQ. CDR3 in DNA: TGCGCCAGCAGCTTGGTAGCGGGGGGGCATGAGACCCAGTACTTC. Amino acid sequence: CASSLVAGGHETQYF. The full variable domain, rest sourced from reference TRBV5-1 and TRBJ2-5, is KAGVTQTPRYLIKTRGQQVTLSCSPISGHRSVSWYQQTPGQGLQFLFEYFSETQRNKGNFPGRFSGRQFSNSRSEMNVSTLELGDSALYLCASSLVAGGHETQYFGPGTRLLVL.

This chain joins TRBV5-4 and TRBJ2-5, with D unresolved. Germline loops: CDR1 SGHNT, CDR2 YYREEE (reference sequence). Trimming shortened V by 1 base and J by 5 bases, and 9 bases separated the two germline ends. The CDR3 runs 13 residues. CDR3 sequence reads: CASSLRQGETQYF. For the CDR3, the DNA is TGTGCCAGCAGCTTGAGGCAAGGGGAGACCCAGTACTTC.

The chain uses TRBV28 and TRBJ2-4, with TRBD1 matching 9 bases. V gave up 5 bases and J gave up 8 bases; unmatched junction bases: 22. Germline loops: CDR1 MDHEN, CDR2 SYDVKM. The CDR3 spans 19 residues. CDR3 bases: TGTGCCAGCAGTCCGTCCGCGACGGACAGGGGATTGCGGGGGCACATTCAGTACTTC. This encodes CASSPSATDRGLRGHIQYF.

J is TRBJ1-5 and V is TRBV5-1, with D maybe TRBD1 (6 bases). The CDR3 runs 13 residues. V lost 2 bases, J lost 5 bases, and 8 bases lay in between. Per germline, CDR1 SGHRS and CDR2 YFSETQ. CDR3 nucleotide sequence: TGCGCCAGCAGCTTACAGGGCGATCAGCCCCAGCATTTT. It specifies CASSLQGDQPQHF.

The V call is TRBV7-2, the J call TRBJ2-2; D is unresolved. The CDR3 consists of 17 residues. V was cut by 5 bases and J by 0 bases, with 16 bases left in between. Germline CDR1 is SGHTA and CDR2 is FQGNSA. CDR3 residues: CASSPLPVISNTGELFF. The CDR3 nucleotides read TGTGCCAGCAGCCCACTTCCGGTCATTTCGAACACCGGGGAGCTGTTTTTT.